This T cell receptor (beta chain) was recorded in a study of blood T cell repertoires in COVID-19. Study information: The analysed material was cDNA or gDNA that came from T cells, B-cell-depleted T cells, or PBMCs.

Only in-frame clones appear in the TCRdb table, and some are missing; sequencing was by immunoSEQ multiplex PCR. Here the sample spans 250,000 or so clones, 84% being singletons. This clone was detected once. Sequencing was done on a sample of peripheral blood. This clonotype was sampled from a woman in her thirties or forties who had recovered from COVID-19.

The CDR3 coding sequence is TGCGCCAGCAGCTTGGCCTACCCAGGGGGCCGCGATACCCACATTTTCGATACGCAGTATTTT. This encodes CASSLAYPGGRDTHIFDTQYF. J is TRBJ2-3 and V is TRBV5-1; 8 bases map to TRBD1. Germline V lookup: CDR1 SGHRS, CDR2 YFSETQ. The CDR3 sequence is 21 residues long. Trimming cost V 0 bases and J 6 bases; bases outside gene matches: 24.